This T cell receptor (beta chain) was sequenced in a study of cytotoxic CD8 clonotypes in ibrutinib-treated CLL. Background on the study: Within the patient group, 11 were relapsed/refractory and approximately 16 treatment-naive, and about 18 were IGHV unmutated. Points from the study as a whole: Public clonotypes proved infrequent, and on treatment they shrank or remained steady. Sampling schedules were unmatched across sustained-remission and progressing patients.

Only in-frame clones appear in the TCRdb table, and some are missing; sequencing was by immunoSEQ multiplex PCR. The sample consists of 120,000 to 150,000 clones, 75% to 95% of them appearing once. Germline lookup yields CDR1 SGHAT and CDR2 FQNNGV. Trimming removed 3 bases at V and 1 base at J, with 9 bases between. The CDR3 is 14 residues long. This clone showed up just a few times. No antigen is known for it. The same CDR3 also results from other DNA sequences found in this sample. This receptor was obtained from a human donor with chronic lymphocytic leukemia. Material: PBMCs, obtained after 12 months of ibrutinib treatment. The rearrangement links TRBV11-2 to TRBJ1-1; D is uncertain. The CDR3 region is CASSFEGRNTEAFF. The CDR3 nucleotides are TGTGCCAGCAGCTTCGAGGGCAGGAACACTGAAGCTTTCTTT.